These 12 T cell receptor beta chains share one sample of origin, sequenced in a study of identical twins. TCRdb analysed the 5' RACE reads with MiXCR anew, one entry per CDR3 protein. The sample carries about 520,000 distinct CDR3 sequences, roughly a fifth recorded once. This sample was also put to use in a study of T cells expressing NK-cell markers.

The material sequenced was CD4+ T cells sorted from blood. These receptors came from a young woman in good health.

The chain joins TRBV29-1 to TRBJ1-2, with D tentatively TRBD1 (5 bases). Germline CDR1 reads SQVTM; CDR2 reads ANQGSEA. The CDR3 contains 12 residues. Trimming left V 7 bases short and J 3 bases short, with 12 bases between. CDR3 region: CSATGHDYGYTF. For the CDR3, the DNA is TGCAGCGCCACAGGACACGACTATGGCTACACCTTC.

The table lists this clonotype with a few counts. The CDR3 DNA reads TGTGCCAGCGCCGGGGAGCTGTTTTTT. Its protein is CASAGELFF. The V and J genes are TRBV12-3 or TRBV12-4 and TRBJ2-2; D remains unclear. V lost 8 bases to trimming and J lost 6 bases, with 1 base between them. This CDR3 spans 9 amino acids.

In this sample, this clonotype turned up once. The chain has TRBV11-2 and TRBJ1-2; no clear D gene. The germline V gene has CDR1 SGHAT and CDR2 FQNNGV. There are 13 residues in the CDR3. V was pared by 0 bases and J by 13 bases, with 15 bases between. As DNA, the CDR3 is TGTGCCAGCAGCTTAGATCGCGAGGGAACTGGCACCTTC. Translated, it gives CASSLDREGTGTF. The complete variable domain, with remaining parts taken from reference TRBV11-2 and TRBJ1-2, reads EAGVAQSPRYKIIEKRQSVAFWCNPISGHATLYWYQQILGQGPKLLIQFQNNGVVDDSQLPKDRFSAERLKGVDSTLKIQPAKLEDSAVYLCASSLDREGTGTFGSGTRLTVV.

This chain connects TRBV7-7 to TRBJ2-2; D ambiguous. Germline CDR1 is SSHAT and CDR2 is FNYEAQ (reference sequence). Trimming removed 5 bases at V and 4 bases at J, with 8 bases between. The CDR3 has 13 amino acids. As DNA, the CDR3 is TGTGCCAGCAGCCCCGTGAGCACCGGGGAGCTGTTTTTT. As protein: CASSPVSTGELFF.

This chain uses TRBV20-1 with TRBJ2-5, with 7 bases aligning to TRBD2. The CDR3 covers 14 residues. With 3 bases clipped from V and 1 base from J, the junction kept 5 bases outside the gene matches. CDR1 and CDR2 from the germline V gene are DFQATT and SNEGSKA (reference sequence). This chain's CDR3 is CSARRDYLQETQYF. CDR3 DNA sequence: TGCAGTGCTAGGAGGGACTACCTCCAAGAGACCCAGTACTTC.

The chain combines TRBV12-3 or TRBV12-4 with TRBJ1-1, with D uncertain. The CDR3 sequence is 14 residues long. Trimming pared 2 bases from V and 5 bases from J, leaving 12 bases between. The DNA for the CDR3 is TGTGCCAGCAGTTTACTCAAGTGGACGACTGAAGCTTTCTTT. This sequence encodes CASSLLKWTTEAFF.

This sequence joins TRBV5-1 and TRBJ2-7; TRBD1 aligns across 11 bases. The CDR3 spans 16 residues. The junction had 7 bases not matched to a gene; V was cut back by 0 bases and J by 5 bases. In germline, CDR1 is SGHRS, CDR2 YFSETQ. The CDR3 region is CASSLGGTGGQDEQYF. The CDR3 DNA is TGCGCCAGCAGCTTGGGGGGGACAGGGGGGCAGGACGAGCAGTACTTC.

V gene TRBV3-1 combines with J gene TRBJ2-5; weak D call: TRBD2 (5 bases). Trimming took 1 base from V and 1 from J, leaving 7 bases between them. CDR1 is LGHDT and CDR2 is YNNKEL in the germline V gene (reference sequence). The CDR3 totals 14 residues. The CDR3 sequence: CASSQAAAQETQYF. In DNA, the CDR3 is TGTGCCAGCAGCCAAGCAGCGGCCCAAGAGACCCAGTACTTC.

This clonotype turned up a few times. The V and J genes are TRBV25-1 and TRBJ2-2; D is perhaps TRBD1 (5 bases). Trimming removed 1 base from V and 6 bases from J, with 9 bases in between. This CDR3 spans 14 amino acids. Germline CDR1 is MGHDK and CDR2 is SYGVNS. CDR3: CASSEFRVAGELFF. CDR3 bases: TGTGCCAGCAGTGAATTCAGGGTCGCCGGGGAGCTGTTTTTT.

J is TRBJ2-5 and V is TRBV20-1; TRBD2 aligns across 12 bases. The germline gives CDR1 DFQATT, CDR2 SNEGSKA (reference sequence). CDR3 length equals 15 residues. Trimming removed 5 bases from V and 1 base from J; junction bases left unmatched: 5. CDR3 amino acids: CSAPGLAGIQETQYF. CDR3 coding DNA: TGCAGTGCTCCGGGACTAGCGGGCATCCAAGAGACCCAGTACTTC.

The chain uses TRBV9 and TRBJ2-1, with 10 bases identical to TRBD2. The CDR3 runs 18 residues. V shed 0 bases and J 6 bases; nucleotides not matched to a gene: 12. CDR1 and CDR2 (germline): SGDLS, YYNGEE. The CDR3 sequence is CASSVAPLAGAGGNEQFF. Here the CDR3 DNA reads TGTGCCAGCAGCGTAGCCCCGCTAGCGGGAGCGGGAGGCAATGAGCAGTTCTTC. The full variable domain, with the rest looked up from reference TRBV9 and TRBJ2-1, is DSGVTQTPKHLITATGQRVTLRCSPRSGDLSVYWYQQSLDQGLQFLIQYYNGEERAKGNILERFSAQQFPDLHSELNLSSLELGDSALYFCASSVAPLAGAGGNEQFFGPGTRLTVL.

The V gene is TRBV5-1, the J gene TRBJ2-3, with a tentative D call TRBD2 (6 bases). With 3 bases removed from V and 2 bases from J, the gap between germline ends came to 10 bases. The CDR3 has 14 residues. Germline lookup yields CDR1 SGHRS and CDR2 YFSETQ. The CDR3 sequence is CASSSDYLTDTQYF. The CDR3, as DNA: TGCGCCAGCAGCTCGGACTACCTCACAGATACGCAGTATTTT.